The present T cell receptor (beta chain) was sequenced within a study of PD-L1 blockade in urothelial cancer. Study observations and caveats: By 3 weeks, tumor-associated blood clones had expanded more in durable-benefit patients.

With respect to this clone: Its antigen remains unknown.

Time point: pretreatment peripheral blood. Trimming left V 2 bases short and J 5 bases short, with 19 bases between. This CDR3 has 16 residues. CDR1 and CDR2 (germline): SGHRS, YFSETQ. Data came from immunoSEQ multiplex PCR; TCRdb stores just in-frame clones and leaves some out. The data contain 60,000 or so clones, about 86% of them singletons. The rearrangement joins TRBV5-1 to TRBJ2-5, with D possibly matching TRBD2 (5 bases). The receptor was isolated from a man in his sixties or seventies with urothelial cancer. Here the sequenced sample was PBMCs, taken around atezolizumab (anti-PD-L1) treatment. The CDR3 loop is CASSFEGVRIGETQYF. In DNA, the CDR3 is TGCGCCAGCAGCTTTGAGGGTGTGAGAATCGGGGAGACCCAGTACTTC.